A single sample is the source of the 30 T cell receptor beta chains below, sequenced in a study of response to subunit inactivated influenza vaccine. TCRdb reanalysed the RT-PCR reads using MiXCR and keeps one entry per CDR3 protein. The sample includes about 830,000 distinct CDR3 sequences, approximately 18% of them seen just once. The sequencing here drew on PBMCs from blood, taken 5 days after vaccination. The receptors originated from a man aged 50-59 years who received an inactivated influenza vaccine.

This clonotype was seen only once. The J gene is TRBJ2-3, the V gene TRBV18; 9 bases align to TRBD2. This CDR3 has 20 amino acids. The trim removed 3 bases at V and 4 bases at J, leaving 20 bases unmatched. Germline V lookup: CDR1 KGHSH, CDR2 LQKENI. The CDR3 here is CASSPSKFLPPGLASDTQYF. In DNA, the CDR3 is TGTGCCAGCTCACCCTCCAAGTTCCTACCCCCGGGACTAGCCTCAGATACGCAGTATTTT.

This clonotype was seen more than once but under ten times. The rearrangement links TRBV7-2 to TRBJ2-7; D unclear. The CDR3 has 12 residues. Trimming left V 2 bases short and J 6 bases short, with 8 bases between. Germline CDR1 and CDR2: SGHTA and FQGNSA. For the CDR3, the DNA is TGTGCCAGCAGCTTATACCTCAGCGAGCAGTACTTC. It yields the protein CASSLYLSEQYF. Complete variable domain (other parts from reference TRBV7-2 and TRBJ2-7): GAGVSQSPSNKVTEKGKDVELRCDPISGHTALYWYRQSLGQGLEFLIYFQGNSAPDKSGLPSDRFSAERTGGSVSTLTIQRTQQEDSAVYLCASSLYLSEQYFGPGTRLTVT.

This clonotype occurred a few times. The chain employs TRBV10-3 and TRBJ2-2; 11 nucleotides line up with TRBD2. Trimming cost V 6 bases and J 1 base; bases outside gene matches: 10. This CDR3 contains 18 residues. The germline gives CDR1 ENHRY, CDR2 SYGVKD. CDR3 residues: CAISSGTSGDLNTGELFF. The CDR3 nucleotides are TGTGCCATCAGCTCCGGGACTAGCGGAGATCTGAACACCGGGGAGCTGTTTTTT.

The chain has TRBV7-2 and TRBJ2-1; D is unclear. The germline gives CDR1 SGHTA, CDR2 FQGNSA. The CDR3 runs to 15 residues. Trimming left V 2 bases short and J 4 bases short, with 12 bases between. In DNA, the CDR3 is TGTGCCAGCAGCTTAATGGGTTTCGGTTACAATGAGCAGTTCTTC. Translation gives CASSLMGFGYNEQFF.

This clonotype was observed a few times. J is TRBJ2-5 and V is TRBV7-9; TRBD1 agrees at 10 bases. The CDR3 has 16 residues. The V gene's germline CDR1 is SEHNR and CDR2 FQNEAQ (reference sequence). V lost 2 bases to trimming and J lost 5 bases; unmatched junction nucleotides: 8. The CDR3 is CASSLSGQGHGETQYF. CDR3 in DNA: TGTGCCAGCAGCTTATCGGGACAGGGGCATGGGGAGACCCAGTACTTC.

The sample holds a few counts of this clonotype. V is TRBV6-5 and J is TRBJ2-5, with TRBD2 matching 9 bases. The CDR3 runs 17 residues. Trimming removed 3 bases from V and 2 bases from J; junction bases left unmatched: 10. CDR1 is MNHEY, CDR2 SVGAGI, per germline. Here the CDR3 reads CASSYEASGVIQETQYF. The CDR3 region has the DNA TGTGCCAGCAGTTATGAAGCTAGCGGGGTGATACAAGAGACCCAGTACTTC.

This clonotype occurred a few times. The chain carries TRBV20-1 and TRBJ2-3; TRBD2 matches 9 bases. With 3 bases clipped from V and 7 bases from J, the junction kept 14 bases outside the gene matches. The germline gives CDR1 DFQATT, CDR2 SNEGSKA (reference sequence). The CDR3 sequence is 16 residues long. The CDR3 loop is CSARGDGGRADHTQYF. The CDR3 DNA follows: TGCAGTGCTAGGGGTGATGGCGGGAGGGCCGATCATACGCAGTATTTT.

This clonotype was observed a few times. The chain joins TRBV12-3 or TRBV12-4 to TRBJ2-3; the D is unclear. The CDR3 consists of 13 residues. The V end was cut by 1 base, the J end by 6 bases, with 8 bases between. CDR3 sequence reads: CASSLGAQDTQYF. CDR3 sequence (DNA): TGTGCCAGCAGTTTAGGGGCCCAGGATACGCAGTATTTT.

The chain has TRBV11-2 and TRBJ2-3; no clear D. The V end was cut by 5 bases, the J end by 2 bases, with 8 bases between. Germline CDR1 SGHAT, CDR2 FQNNGV. The CDR3 length is 13 residues. Written as DNA, the CDR3 is TGTGCCAGCAGCCAAGAACACACAGATACGCAGTATTTT. Protein sequence: CASSQEHTDTQYF.

The V gene is TRBV20-1, the J gene TRBJ2-1; D gene uncertain. This CDR3 has 15 residues. The germline gives CDR1 DFQATT, CDR2 SNEGSKA (reference sequence). V was trimmed by 2 bases and J by 5 bases, leaving 16 bases between them. CDR3 coding DNA: TGCAGTGCTAGAAGGCAGCGTCGATCTAACAATGAGCAGTTCTTC. Translating it yields CSARRQRRSNNEQFF.

This clonotype showed up many times. The chain joins TRBV6-5 to TRBJ2-3; perhaps TRBD2 as D (5 bases). The CDR3 totals 15 residues. In germline, CDR1 is MNHEY, CDR2 SVGAGI. Trimming cost V 2 bases and J 3 bases, with 12 bases left between them. This chain's CDR3 is CASSYVGIGTDTQYF. As DNA, the CDR3 is TGTGCCAGCAGTTACGTCGGGATTGGGACAGATACGCAGTATTTT.

This clonotype occurred once. This chain connects TRBV10-1 to TRBJ2-3; TRBD2 agrees at 10 bases. The CDR3 runs to 16 residues. The J segment lost 1 base and the V segment lost 0 bases, leaving 1 base of the junction unmatched. Germline lookup yields CDR1 WNHNN and CDR2 SYGVQD (reference sequence). Here the CDR3 DNA reads TGCGCCAGCAGTGAGTCCCTAGCGGGGGGCACAGATACGCAGTATTTT. It yields the protein CASSESLAGGTDTQYF.

The chain has TRBV25-1 and TRBJ2-7, with 8 bases lining up with TRBD2. The CDR3 spans 14 residues. Losses at the gene ends were 8 bases for V and 4 bases for J; bases not matched to a gene: 10. CDR1 MGHDK and CDR2 SYGVNS come from the germline V gene. The CDR3 nucleotides are TGTGCCAGCGCCACCGGGACTAGGTTTTACGAGCAGTACTTC. As protein: CASATGTRFYEQYF.

This clonotype was counted a few times. The chain combines TRBV4-3 with TRBJ2-2; maybe TRBD2 (6 bases). The CDR3 is 16 amino acids. Trimming took off 1 base at V and 3 bases at J, with 12 bases between the two ends. Germline lookup yields CDR1 LGHNA and CDR2 YSLEER. The DNA for the CDR3 is TGCGCCAGCAGCCAAGTTCGGAGGGAGTACACCGGGGAGCTGTTTTTT. Its protein is CASSQVRREYTGELFF.

The gene calls are TRBV20-1 and TRBJ2-1; TRBD2 aligns across 10 bases. Germline V gene sequence: CDR1 DFQATT, CDR2 SNEGSKA (reference sequence). Losses at the gene ends were 2 bases for V and 1 base for J; bases not matched to a gene: 5. CDR3 size: 16 residues. The CDR3 DNA sequence: TGCAGTGCTAGACTAGCGGGAGTGGGGTCCTACAATGAGCAGTTCTTC. This codes for CSARLAGVGSYNEQFF.

This clonotype was counted between two and nine times. The V call is TRBV6-2 or TRBV6-3, the J call TRBJ1-1; D may be TRBD1 (5 bases). The length of the CDR3 is 14 residues. Germline assignment: CDR1 MNHEY and CDR2 SVGEGT. Trimming took 2 bases from V and 3 from J, leaving 10 bases between them. The CDR3, as DNA: TGTGCCAGCAGTTACCACCAGGGTTACACTGAAGCTTTCTTT. Translated, it gives CASSYHQGYTEAFF.

This clonotype turned up a few times. The rearrangement joins TRBV7-9 to TRBJ2-5; 9 bases agree with TRBD1. The CDR3 consists of 17 residues. The V and J ends lost 1 base and 4 bases, in that order; junction bases with no gene match: 10. The germline V gene encodes CDR1 SEHNR and CDR2 FQNEAQ (reference sequence). CDR3 residues: CASSLVLRDRESETQYF. The CDR3 DNA is TGTGCCAGCAGCTTAGTACTCCGGGACAGGGAATCAGAGACCCAGTACTTC.

This chain links TRBV24-1 with TRBJ2-5; no firm D call. Trimming stripped 3 bases from V and 2 bases from J, with 12 bases between. There are 15 residues in the CDR3. Germline values: CDR1 KGHDR, CDR2 SFDVKD. The CDR3: CATSDRGRPQETQYF. Written as DNA, the CDR3 is TGTGCCACCAGTGATCGAGGACGTCCACAAGAGACCCAGTACTTC.

V gene TRBV6-2 or TRBV6-3 combines with J gene TRBJ2-7; 8 nucleotides match TRBD1. Germline CDR1 and CDR2: MNHEY and SVGEGT. Losses at the gene ends were 6 bases for V and 2 bases for J; bases not matched to a gene: 6. This CDR3 region has 14 residues. DNA for the CDR3: TGTGCCAGCAGACCAGGGGGCAGTACCTACGAGCAGTACTTC. Amino acid sequence: CASRPGGSTYEQYF.

This chain connects TRBV7-8 to TRBJ2-7; TRBD2 matches at 7 bases. Germline V lookup: CDR1 SGHVS, CDR2 FQNEAQ. The CDR3 has 14 amino acids. V lost 8 bases to trimming and J lost 0 bases; unmatched junction nucleotides: 7. CDR3 DNA sequence: TGTGCCAGCCGGTGGCGGGAGACCTCCTACGAGCAGTACTTC. It yields the protein CASRWRETSYEQYF. Full variable domain (remainder filled in from reference TRBV7-8 and TRBJ2-7): GAGVSQSPRYKVAKRGQDVALRCDPISGHVSLFWYQQALGQGPEFLTYFQNEAQLDKSGLPSDRFFAERPEGSVSTLKIQRTQQEDSAVYLCASRWRETSYEQYFGPGTRLTVT.

This chain uses TRBV28 with TRBJ1-1, with D unclear. The germline CDR1 and CDR2 sequences are MDHEN and SYDVKM. Trimming left V 7 bases short and J 4 bases short, with 7 bases between. The CDR3 is 11 residues long. Written as DNA, the CDR3 is TGTGCCAGCATCCTAGGCACTGAAGCTTTCTTT. Amino acid sequence: CASILGTEAFF.

V gene TRBV6-6 combines with J gene TRBJ2-1; D not certain. The germline V and J ends were trimmed by 3 bases and 5 bases, with 11 bases remaining between them. This CDR3 region has 14 residues. Germline V gene lookup returns CDR1 MNHNY and CDR2 SVGAGI (reference sequence). CDR3 residues: CASSYVPGNNEQFF. The CDR3, as DNA: TGTGCCAGCAGTTATGTACCGGGCAACAATGAGCAGTTCTTC.

The rearrangement uses TRBV7-2 and TRBJ2-1, with 10 positions matching TRBD1. The junction had 5 bases not matched to a gene; V was cut back by 4 bases and J by 2 bases. There are 16 residues in the CDR3. The germline CDR1 and CDR2 sequences are SGHTA and FQGNSA. Here the CDR3 reads CASSSSGQGPYNEQFF. For the CDR3, the DNA is TGTGCCAGCAGCTCCTCGGGACAGGGGCCCTACAATGAGCAGTTCTTC.

The V gene is TRBV7-6, the J gene TRBJ2-1; either TRBD1 or TRBD2 may supply D (5 bases each). V was trimmed by 2 bases and J by 2 bases, leaving 16 bases between them. Germline-derived CDR1 and CDR2 are SGHVS and FNYEAQ. The CDR3 covers 17 residues. The CDR3 sequence is CASSLRLWDVPYNEQFF. Written as DNA, the CDR3 is TGTGCCAGCAGCTTAAGATTGTGGGACGTGCCCTACAATGAGCAGTTCTTC.

The chain is built from TRBV7-8 and TRBJ2-3, with TRBD2 identical over 7 bases. The CDR3 runs 14 residues. CDR1 is SGHVS, CDR2 FQNEAQ, per germline. Unmatched junction bases numbered 10, after V lost 1 base and J lost 12 bases. The CDR3 loop reads CASSLEGAGKPQYF. The DNA for the CDR3 is TGTGCCAGCAGCTTAGAGGGAGCGGGGAAGCCTCAGTATTTT.

The chain links TRBV6-1 to TRBJ2-5; 10 positions agree with TRBD1. V was pared by 6 bases and J by 4 bases, with 8 bases of the junction left unmatched. This CDR3 has 15 residues. Germline CDR1 MNHNS, CDR2 SASEGT. CDR3 in DNA: TGTGCCAGCAGCGGGACAGGGGCGGACCGAGAGACCCAGTACTTC. As protein: CASSGTGADRETQYF.

V and J are TRBV6-5 and TRBJ1-2, with 7 bases that match TRBD1. CDR1 is MNHEY, CDR2 SVGAGI, per germline. The CDR3 totals 16 residues. The V and J ends lost 0 bases and 7 bases, in that order; junction bases with no gene match: 11. The CDR3 protein is CASSYSSDRSMGGYTF. As DNA, the CDR3 is TGTGCCAGCAGTTACTCCTCGGACAGGTCTATGGGTGGCTACACCTTC.

This clonotype was seen ten or more times. The chain joins TRBV28 to TRBJ2-2; TRBD2 is a possible D gene (5 bases). This CDR3 is 16 amino acids long. V lost 4 bases, J lost 1 base, and 13 bases lay in between. Germline V CDR1 and CDR2: MDHEN, SYDVKM. CDR3 nucleotides: TGTGCCAGCAGTTACGGACTTTTTCTGAACACCGGGGAGCTGTTTTTT. Translation: CASSYGLFLNTGELFF.

V gene TRBV29-1 combines with J gene TRBJ2-3; D uncertain. Germline V CDR1 and CDR2: SQVTM, ANQGSEA. This CDR3 is 15 amino acids long. Trimming stripped 7 bases from V and 1 base from J, with 18 bases between. The CDR3 DNA is TGCAGCGCCGCGCCTTCCCAGCGAGGCACAGATACGCAGTATTTT. Translating it yields CSAAPSQRGTDTQYF.

The rearrangement joins TRBV12-3 or TRBV12-4 to TRBJ2-5; D not certain. Trimming removed 3 bases at V and 5 bases at J, with 10 bases between. CDR3 size: 13 residues. The CDR3 is CASSLNVGETQYF. CDR3 coding DNA: TGTGCCAGCAGTTTGAATGTGGGGGAGACCCAGTACTTC.